This T cell receptor beta chain emerged from a study of beta chain bispecific antibodies for T cell cancers. Across the study: Surface TRBV12 (TRBV12-3) was on Jurkat, TRBV5-5 on HPB-ALL.

Ten or more counts support this clonotype. Its antigen is still unknown. Study results and limitations: Anti-TRBV5-5 cut TRBV5-5 by around 98% and TRBV5-6 by roughly 92%. Most targeted TRBV signal came from the leukemia cell line cells, not normal T cells.

Either OKT3 anti-CD3 antibody or CD3/CD28 beads expanded T cells from blood mononuclear cells over roughly three days. Some 5 x 10^4 normal T cells were cocultured with some 5 x 10^4 target cells and bispecific antibody. The CDR3 is made up of 10 amino acids. CDR1 is SGHAT and CDR2 is FQNNGV in the germline V gene. Trimming stripped 8 bases from V and 2 bases from J, with 4 bases between. From the 5' RACE reads, TCRdb called clonotypes with MiXCR, one entry per CDR3 protein. The table includes 7,500 to 9,500 distinct CDR3 sequences, 2% to 2.5% detected once. The genes are TRBV11-2 and TRBJ2-7; D gene unclear. The TCR sequence derives from a human donor in good health. Some clones in this sample may be carry-over from other donors' samples. The specimen was T cells from a healthy donor cultured with Jurkat leukemia cells, collected from a culture containing an anti-CD19 bispecific antibody. The CDR3, as DNA: TGTGCCAGCGGGGCCTACGAGCAGTACTTC. It yields the protein CASGAYEQYF.